This TCR beta chain derives from a study of post-analysis software for immune sequencing data. Study-wide results and caveats: Compared with controls, patients had more of 4 to 6 TRBV segments, including TRBV5-6, TRBV5-1 and TRBV20-1.

With regard to this clonotype: Its antigen is unidentified.

This CDR3 spans 15 amino acids. V shed 0 bases and J 7 bases; nucleotides not matched to a gene: 8. In germline, CDR1 is DFQATT, CDR2 SNEGSKA (reference sequence). TCR beta cDNA libraries had unique molecular identifiers. TCRdb reanalysed the PCR reads using MiXCR and keeps one entry per CDR3 protein. The sample has more than 450,000 distinct CDR3 sequences; 34% are singletons. Sample: blood. The origin of this receptor is a girl younger than 18 with multiple sclerosis. The chain is built from TRBV20-1 and TRBJ2-5; TRBD2 agrees at 10 bases. CDR3 nucleotide sequence: TGCAGTGCTAGAGATAGGACTAGCGGAGGGGTGACCCAGTACTTC. Translated, it gives CSARDRTSGGVTQYF.